This TCR beta chain is from a study of post-analysis software for immune sequencing data. Study summary: As for disease course, relapsing-remitting, secondary progressive and progressive-relapsing multiple sclerosis were all included. General study findings and limits: Compared with controls, patients had more of about 5 TRBV segments, including TRBV5-6, TRBV5-1 and TRBV20-1. Normalized Chao1 diversity was significantly reduced in patients versus controls.

Unique molecular identifiers tagged the TCR beta cDNA libraries. TCRdb used MiXCR to reprocess the PCR reads, holding one entry per CDR3 protein. The repertoire includes fewer than 900,000 distinct CDR3 sequences, roughly 46% of them detected once, and just under 5% sits in the top ten. On this clonotype: Its specificity is unknown.

CDR1 is SGHVS, CDR2 FQNEAQ, per germline. J gave up 3 bases and V 3 bases, and 5 bases lay outside the gene matches. The CDR3 runs to 16 residues. The material sequenced was blood. The clonotype was recovered from a girl under 18 with multiple sclerosis. The rearrangement uses TRBV7-8 and TRBJ2-6; 7 nucleotides agree with TRBD1. The DNA of the CDR3 is TGTGCCAGCAGCTTGCGCGACAGGGTTGGGGCCAACGTCCTGACTTTC. Its protein product is CASSLRDRVGANVLTF.